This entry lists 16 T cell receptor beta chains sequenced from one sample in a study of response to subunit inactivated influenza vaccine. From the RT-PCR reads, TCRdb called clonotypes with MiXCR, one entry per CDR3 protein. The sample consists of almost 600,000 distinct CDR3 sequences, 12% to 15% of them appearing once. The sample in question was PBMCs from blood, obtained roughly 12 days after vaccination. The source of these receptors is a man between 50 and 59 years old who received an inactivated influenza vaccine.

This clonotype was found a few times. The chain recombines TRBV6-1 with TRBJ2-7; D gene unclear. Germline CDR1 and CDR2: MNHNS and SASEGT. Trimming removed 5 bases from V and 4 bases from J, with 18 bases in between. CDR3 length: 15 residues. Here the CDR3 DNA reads TGTGCCAGCAGTCCTGCCAGCCGATGGGCTTACGAGCAGTACTTC. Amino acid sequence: CASSPASRWAYEQYF.

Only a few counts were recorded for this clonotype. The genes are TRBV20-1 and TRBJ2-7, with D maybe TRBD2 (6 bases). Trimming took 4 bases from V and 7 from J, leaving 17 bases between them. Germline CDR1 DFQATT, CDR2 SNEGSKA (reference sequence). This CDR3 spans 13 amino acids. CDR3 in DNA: TGCAGTGCTAAAGGGGCCCATCGGGGGGAGCAGTACTTC. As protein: CSAKGAHRGEQYF.

The DNA of the CDR3 is TGCGCCAGCAGCTTACGGGACATTAGCCAAGAGACCCAGTACTTC. It codes for CASSLRDISQETQYF. The chain carries TRBV5-1 and TRBJ2-5, with D perhaps matching TRBD1 (6 bases). CDR3 length: 15 amino acids. V was clipped by 2 bases and J by 1 base, with 12 bases between them. Germline V lookup: CDR1 SGHRS, CDR2 YFSETQ.

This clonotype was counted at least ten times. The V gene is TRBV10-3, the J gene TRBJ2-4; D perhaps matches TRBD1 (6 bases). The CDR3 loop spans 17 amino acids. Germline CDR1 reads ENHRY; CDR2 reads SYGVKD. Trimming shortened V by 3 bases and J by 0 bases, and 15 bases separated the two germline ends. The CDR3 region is CAISDSRGLAAKNIQYF. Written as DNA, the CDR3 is TGTGCCATCAGTGATTCCAGGGGCTTAGCAGCCAAAAACATTCAGTACTTC.

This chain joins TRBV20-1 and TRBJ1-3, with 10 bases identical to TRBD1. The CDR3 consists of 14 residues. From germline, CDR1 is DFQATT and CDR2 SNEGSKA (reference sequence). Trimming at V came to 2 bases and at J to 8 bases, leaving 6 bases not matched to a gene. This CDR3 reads CSARPRDRGYTIYF. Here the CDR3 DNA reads TGCAGTGCTAGACCCCGGGACAGGGGATACACCATATATTTT.

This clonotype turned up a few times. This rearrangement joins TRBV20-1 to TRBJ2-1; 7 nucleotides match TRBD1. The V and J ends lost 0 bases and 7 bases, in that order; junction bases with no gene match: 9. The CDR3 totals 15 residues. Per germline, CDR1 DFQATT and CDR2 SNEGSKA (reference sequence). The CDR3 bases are TGCAGTGCTAGAGATCCACAGGGGTTTGGAAATGAGCAGTTCTTC. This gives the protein CSARDPQGFGNEQFF.

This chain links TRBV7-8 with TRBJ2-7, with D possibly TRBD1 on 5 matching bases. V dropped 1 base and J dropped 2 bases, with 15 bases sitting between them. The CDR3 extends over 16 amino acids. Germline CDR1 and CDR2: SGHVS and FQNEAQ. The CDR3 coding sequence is TGTGCCAGCAGCTTAGGTCGGCAGGGAATAACCTACGAGCAGTACTTC. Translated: CASSLGRQGITYEQYF. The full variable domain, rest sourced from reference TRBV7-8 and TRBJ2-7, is GAGVSQSPRYKVAKRGQDVALRCDPISGHVSLFWYQQALGQGPEFLTYFQNEAQLDKSGLPSDRFFAERPEGSVSTLKIQRTQQEDSAVYLCASSLGRQGITYEQYFGPGTRLTVT.

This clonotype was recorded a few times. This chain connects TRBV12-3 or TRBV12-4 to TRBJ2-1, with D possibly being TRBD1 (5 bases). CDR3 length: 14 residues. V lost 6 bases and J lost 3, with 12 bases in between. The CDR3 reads CASSLDIFYNEQFF. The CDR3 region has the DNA TGTGCCAGCAGCTTGGACATTTTCTACAATGAGCAGTTCTTC.

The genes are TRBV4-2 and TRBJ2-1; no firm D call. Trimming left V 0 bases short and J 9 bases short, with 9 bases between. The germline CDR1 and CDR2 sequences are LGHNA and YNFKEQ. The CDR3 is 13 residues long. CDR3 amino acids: CASSQDKVTEQFF. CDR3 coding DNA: TGTGCCAGCAGCCAAGATAAGGTAACTGAGCAGTTCTTC.

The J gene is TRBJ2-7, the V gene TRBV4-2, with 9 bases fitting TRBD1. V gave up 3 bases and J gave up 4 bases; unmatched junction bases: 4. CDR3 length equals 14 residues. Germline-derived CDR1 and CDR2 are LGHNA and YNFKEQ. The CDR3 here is CASSQRDRAYEQYF. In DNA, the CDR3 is TGTGCCAGCAGCCAGCGGGACAGGGCTTACGAGCAGTACTTC.

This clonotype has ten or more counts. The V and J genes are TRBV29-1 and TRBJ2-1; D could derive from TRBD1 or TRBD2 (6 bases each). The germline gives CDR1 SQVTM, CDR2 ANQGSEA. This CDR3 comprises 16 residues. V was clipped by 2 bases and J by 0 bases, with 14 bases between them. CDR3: CSVEPQRGLSYNEQFF. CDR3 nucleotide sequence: TGCAGCGTTGAACCCCAACGGGGGCTCTCCTACAATGAGCAGTTCTTC.

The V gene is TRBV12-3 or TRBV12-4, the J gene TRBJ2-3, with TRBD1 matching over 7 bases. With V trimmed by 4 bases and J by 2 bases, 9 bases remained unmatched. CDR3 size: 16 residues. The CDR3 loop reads CASSWPPDRNTDTQYF. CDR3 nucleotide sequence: TGTGCCAGCAGTTGGCCCCCGGACAGGAACACAGATACGCAGTATTTT.

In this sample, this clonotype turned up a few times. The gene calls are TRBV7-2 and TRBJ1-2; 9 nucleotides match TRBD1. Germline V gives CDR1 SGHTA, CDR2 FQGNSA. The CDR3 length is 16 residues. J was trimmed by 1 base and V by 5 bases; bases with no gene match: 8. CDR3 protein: CASSRGTGTNNYGYTF. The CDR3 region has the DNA TGTGCCAGCAGCCGGGGGACAGGGACGAATAACTATGGCTACACCTTC.

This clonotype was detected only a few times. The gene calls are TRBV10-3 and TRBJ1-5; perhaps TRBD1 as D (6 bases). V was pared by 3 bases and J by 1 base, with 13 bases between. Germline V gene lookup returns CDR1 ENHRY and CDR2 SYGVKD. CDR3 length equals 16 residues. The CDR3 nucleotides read TGTGCCATCAGTGACATGGGGGCGGGGAGCAATCAGCCCCAGCATTTT. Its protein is CAISDMGAGSNQPQHF.

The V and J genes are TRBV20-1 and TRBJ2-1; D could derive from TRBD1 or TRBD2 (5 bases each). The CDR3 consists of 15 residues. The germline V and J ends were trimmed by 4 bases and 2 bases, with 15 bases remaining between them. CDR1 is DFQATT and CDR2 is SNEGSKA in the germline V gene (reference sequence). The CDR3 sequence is CSAIPGTRTYNEQFF. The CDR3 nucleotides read TGCAGTGCTATTCCCGGGACCAGAACCTACAATGAGCAGTTCTTC.

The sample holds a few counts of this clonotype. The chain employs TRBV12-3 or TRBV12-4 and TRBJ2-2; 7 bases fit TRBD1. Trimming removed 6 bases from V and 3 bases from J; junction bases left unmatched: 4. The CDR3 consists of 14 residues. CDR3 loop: CASRAQGDTGELFF. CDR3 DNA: TGTGCCAGCAGAGCGCAGGGGGACACCGGGGAGCTGTTTTTT.